This TCR beta chain was sequenced in a study of blood T cell repertoires in COVID-19. CDR3 length equals 15 residues. Trimming shortened V by 4 bases and J by 5 bases, and 17 bases separated the two germline ends. The germline gives CDR1 MDHEN, CDR2 SYDVKM. The protocol was immunoSEQ multiplex PCR, while the TCRdb copy is restricted to in-frame clones and leaves out a portion. The sample consists of roughly 120,000 clones, over 60% of them appearing once. The chain combines TRBV28 with TRBJ2-5, with D perhaps matching TRBD1 (6 bases). The sequenced material came from peripheral blood. The clonotype originates from a woman of 80 years or more with active or convalescent COVID-19. As DNA, the CDR3 is TGTGCCAGCAGTTCCCTGACAGGCCTAAGGGAGACCCAGTACTTC. Amino acid sequence: CASSSLTGLRETQYF.